The rows below give T cell receptor beta chains drawn from one sample of a study of blood T cell repertoires in COVID-19. Generated by immunoSEQ multiplex PCR, the TCRdb table keeps only in-frame clones and is missing some. The table records over 150,000 clones, about 80% of them present only once. Specimen: peripheral blood. These receptor sequences come from a woman aged 55 to 70 with acute or convalescent COVID-19. The CDR3 runs from the conserved cysteine through the conserved F or W. D genes are given only for firm matches. Clone size is given for some rows only: seen once, a few or many times, or a class if the clone is expanded.

D gene,V gene,J gene,clone size,CDR3 DNA,CDR3 protein
TRBD1,TRBV5-1,TRBJ1-2,.,TGCGCCAGCAGCGTACAGGGGTCGGACTATGGCTACACCTTC,CASSVQGSDYGYTF
.,TRBV19,TRBJ1-3,.,TGTGCCACCAGAACAAGAGGGACTGGAAACACCATATATTTT,CATRTRGTGNTIYF
.,TRBV7-6,TRBJ1-4,once,TGTGCCAGCAGCCCAAGTTGGAACAAGCCGGGGGATGAAAAACTGTTTTTT,CASSPSWNKPGDEKLFF
.,TRBV2,TRBJ2-5,.,TGTGCCAGCAACGAACAAGGACAGCAAGAGACCCAGTACTTC,CASNEQGQQETQYF
.,TRBV2,TRBJ2-5,.,TGTGCCAGCAGTGACTCAAGCGGATCCGTCAAACAAGAGACCCAGTACTTC,CASSDSSGSVKQETQYF
TRBD1,TRBV24-1,TRBJ1-2,.,TGTGCCACCAGTAGTTACAGGGGCGGACAAACCTATGGCTACACCTTC,CATSSYRGGQTYGYTF
.,TRBV28,TRBJ2-1,.,TGTGCCAGCAGTTTGGGCTACCACAATGAGCAGTTCTTC,CASSLGYHNEQFF
.,TRBV28,TRBJ1-5,.,TGTGCCAGCAGTTTACGCACGGTTCAGCCCCAGCATTTT,CASSLRTVQPQHF
.,TRBV6-5,TRBJ1-5,.,TGTGCCACCCGTTTTGGGGCAGGGGCGGATAAAAGCCAGCATTTT,CATRFGAGADKSQHF
TRBD1,TRBV9,TRBJ1-1,few,TGTGCCAGCAGCGCTAGACAGGGGAAGAACACTGAAGCTTTCTTT,CASSARQGKNTEAFF
.,TRBV5-1,TRBJ2-7,.,TGCGCCAGCAGCTTGGTGGTAGGGGCGGGGAGCTCCTACGAGCAGTACTTC,CASSLVVGAGSSYEQYF
.,TRBV28,TRBJ1-2,.,TGTGCCAGCAGGGACAGCGATTTTGGCTACACCTTC,CASRDSDFGYTF
TRBD2,TRBV2,TRBJ2-3,.,TGTGCCAGCAGTGGCTTAGCGGGTCCTCGAACAGATACGCAGTATTTT,CASSGLAGPRTDTQYF
.,TRBV19,TRBJ2-2,.,TGTGCCAGTAGTCGGACAGAGAACACCGGGGAGCTGTTTTTT,CASSRTENTGELFF
.,TRBV19,TRBJ1-1,.,TGTGCCAGTAGTGTAGCTACAGGGTACACTGAAGCTTTCTTT,CASSVATGYTEAFF
TRBD2,TRBV3-1/TRBV3-2,TRBJ2-7,.,TGTGCCAGCAGCCCAGGACTAGCGGGGGTTGAGCAGTACTTC,CASSPGLAGVEQYF
.,TRBV28,TRBJ1-2,.,TGTGCCAGCAGGACAACAGGGAAAGATGGCTACACCTTC,CASRTTGKDGYTF
TRBD2,TRBV18,TRBJ2-5,.,TGTGCCAGCTCACCCCGGACTAGCGGGGAAGGGACCCAGTACTTC,CASSPRTSGEGTQYF
.,TRBV6-5,TRBJ1-5,.,TGTGCCAGCAGTTACTTGGGCAAAGATCAGCCCCAGCATTTT,CASSYLGKDQPQHF
TRBD1,TRBV10-3,TRBJ2-1,.,TGTGCCATCAGTGGGACCGGGACAGGGAATGAGCAGTTCTTC,CAISGTGTGNEQFF
TRBD2,TRBV7-9,TRBJ2-7,.,TGTGCCAGCAGCTTAGGACTAGCGGGGGCCCGATACGAGCAGTACTTC,CASSLGLAGARYEQYF
.,TRBV2,TRBJ1-5,.,TGTGCCAGCAGACCTCCCCCCCTCTATAGCAATCAGCCCCAGCATTTT,CASRPPPLYSNQPQHF
.,TRBV27,TRBJ2-1,few,TGTGCCAGCAGTTTACACAACCGCGACTACTCCTACAATGAGCAGTTCTTC,CASSLHNRDYSYNEQFF
.,TRBV7-9,TRBJ2-4,.,TGTGCCAGCAGCGTACAGGATACCATTCAGTACTTC,CASSVQDTIQYF
TRBD2,TRBV4-2,TRBJ2-5,.,TGTGCCAGCAGCCAAGGCCCCCCAAGCGGGGTACAAAAGACCCAGTACTTC,CASSQGPPSGVQKTQYF
TRBD1,TRBV3-1/TRBV3-2,TRBJ1-5,.,TGTGCCAGCAGCCAAGCGACAGGGGTCCAGCCCCAGCATTTT,CASSQATGVQPQHF
.,TRBV6-5,TRBJ1-5,.,TGTGCCAGCAGCCCCCCGGGCCCTCGGGGTCAGCCCCAGCATTTT,CASSPPGPRGQPQHF
TRBD1,TRBV19,TRBJ1-2,.,TGTGCCAGTAGTATCGGCCGGACAGGGAGGAGCTACACCTTC,CASSIGRTGRSYTF
.,TRBV30,TRBJ1-5,.,TGTGCCTGGAGTTATAGCAATCAGCCCCAGCATTTT,CAWSYSNQPQHF
.,TRBV30,TRBJ2-3,.,TGTGCCTGGACTCCTTACACAGATACGCAGTATTTT,CAWTPYTDTQYF
TRBD2,TRBV5-6,TRBJ2-5,.,TGTGCCAGCAGCTTGTACGGGGGGGCTCAAGGGACCCAGTACTTC,CASSLYGGAQGTQYF
TRBD2,TRBV7-7,TRBJ2-3,.,TGTGCTAGCAGCTTCGGACTAGCGGGGGGGACAGATACGCAGTATTTT,CASSFGLAGGTDTQYF
.,TRBV6-5,TRBJ1-5,few,TGTGCCAGCAGGGGAGAGGTTAATAGCAATCAGCCCCAGCATTTT,CASRGEVNSNQPQHF